A single sample is the source of the 8 T cell receptor beta chains below, sequenced in a study of human T cells and chemical hapten exposure. TCRdb fed the RACE reads into MiXCR, producing one record per CDR3 protein. The repertoire consists of about 90,000 distinct CDR3 sequences, with roughly a tenth occurring once and the leading ten covering about 1%. Time point in this sample: patch test 3, about 24 weeks after DPC sensitization. Treatment denoted: therapeutic diphenylcyclopropenone sensitization with weekly scalp DPC. The source material was whole blood, sampled in connection with sensitization to the hapten diphenylcyclopropenone (DPC). The source of these receptors is a woman aged 30 to 39 with alopecia areata. Some clones in this sample may be carry-over from other donors' samples.

V gene TRBV18 combines with J gene TRBJ2-7; 9 bases line up with TRBD2. The CDR3 totals 15 residues. J gave up 2 bases and V 4 bases, and 6 bases lay outside the gene matches. The V gene's germline CDR1 is KGHSH and CDR2 LQKENI. The DNA of the CDR3 is TGTGCCAGCTCACTCGAAAGCGGGAGGACCTACGAGCAGTACTTC. It yields the protein CASSLESGRTYEQYF.

The V gene is TRBV6-4, the J gene TRBJ2-7; the D is unclear. Germline V gene data show CDR1 as MRHNA and CDR2 as SNTAGT. The CDR3 is made up of 13 amino acids. Between the trimmed V and J ends, which lost 0 bases and 6 bases, there was a span of 9 bases. The CDR3: CASSDSRGFEQYV. The CDR3 coding sequence is TGTGCCAGCAGTGACTCGCGTGGATTCGAGCAGTACGTC.

This clonotype was recorded many times. The J gene is TRBJ2-3, the V gene TRBV29-1; the D is unclear. Germline CDR1 and CDR2: SQVTM and ANQGSEA. Deletions cut 7 bases from V and 4 bases from J, with 12 bases between. The CDR3 is made up of 12 amino acids. The CDR3 reads CSGRLGADTQYF. CDR3 sequence (DNA): TGCAGCGGAAGGCTCGGAGCAGATACGCAGTATTTT.

This clonotype turned up a few times. This chain joins TRBV28 and TRBJ2-3, with a possible D match to TRBD1 (6 bases). V dropped 7 bases and J dropped 7 bases, with 12 bases sitting between them. The V gene's germline CDR1 is MDHEN and CDR2 SYDVKM. The CDR3 loop spans 12 amino acids. The CDR3 loop is CASTPQGNTQYF. For the CDR3, the DNA is TGTGCCAGCACCCCCCAGGGGAATACGCAGTATTTT.

A note on this clonotype: Mismatch with germline at one junction end may stem from a read error. This chain links TRBV29-1 with TRBJ2-1; the match to TRBD2 covers 8 bases. This CDR3 is built from 13 residues. From germline, CDR1 is SQVTM and CDR2 ANQGSEA. CDR3 loop: CSVEGTRGGEQFF. CDR3 coding DNA: TGCAGCGTAGAAGGGACTAGAGGAGGCGAGCAGTTCTTC.

The V gene is TRBV12-3 or TRBV12-4, the J gene TRBJ2-2; no clear D. Deletions cut 2 bases from V and 2 bases from J, with 6 bases between. CDR3 length equals 14 residues. The CDR3 spells CASSLRANTGELFF. CDR3 nucleotides: TGTGCCAGCAGTTTAAGAGCCAACACCGGGGAGCTGTTTTTT.

This clonotype was observed a few times. The V and J genes are TRBV10-3 and TRBJ1-4; 11 bases are shared with TRBD1. V gave up 0 bases and J gave up 7 bases; unmatched junction bases: 1. The CDR3 extends over 15 amino acids. Germline V lookup: CDR1 ENHRY, CDR2 SYGVKD. This CDR3 is CAISESGQGAEKLFF. As DNA, the CDR3 is TGTGCCATCAGTGAGTCCGGACAGGGGGCTGAAAAACTGTTTTTT.

This clonotype turned up a few times. The CDR3: CASRDVAGGFYNEQFF. CDR3 coding DNA: TGTGCCAGCAGGGACGTAGCGGGAGGTTTCTACAATGAGCAGTTCTTC. The chain is built from TRBV12-3 or TRBV12-4 and TRBJ2-1; 10 nucleotides agree with TRBD2. The CDR3 length is 16 residues. The V segment lost 6 bases and the J segment 3 bases; nucleotides outside the gene matches: 8.